The 11 T cell receptor beta chains presented below share a single source sample, sequenced in a study of CD8 T cells in ankylosing spondylitis. TCRdb reprocessed the 5' RACE reads with MiXCR, giving one entry per CDR3 protein. The table has fewer than 250,000 distinct CDR3 sequences, around a quarter seen once. The specimen sequenced was blood, either unsorted or a sorted T cell fraction (not recorded which). The receptors shown here come from a male donor with ankylosing spondylitis or in good health (not recorded which).

This clonotype has more than one count but fewer than ten. The chain employs TRBV5-1 and TRBJ2-1; 14 bases are a match to TRBD2. Germline V CDR1 and CDR2: SGHRS, YFSETQ. The trim removed 5 bases at V and 6 bases at J, leaving 1 base unmatched. This CDR3 has 14 residues. The CDR3 DNA reads as TGCGCCAGCAGTGGGACTAGCGGGAGCAATGAGCAGTTCTTC. It codes for CASSGTSGSNEQFF.

This clonotype has just a few counts. The rearrangement uses TRBV20-1 and TRBJ1-2; D uncertain. The germline V gene has CDR1 DFQATT and CDR2 SNEGSKA (reference sequence). The V end lost 3 bases, the J end lost 7 bases, and 15 bases lay between the germline ends. CDR3 length: 13 residues. CDR3 region: CSARANGLSGYTF. Here the CDR3 DNA reads TGCAGTGCTAGGGCTAACGGGCTATCTGGCTACACCTTC.

This rearrangement joins TRBV12-3 or TRBV12-4 to TRBJ2-5; 7 bases align to TRBD1. The CDR3 has 15 amino acids. V dropped 0 bases and J dropped 1; count of bases not matched to a gene: 2. DNA for the CDR3: TGTGCCAGCAGTTTAGCAACAGGGGCCCAAGAGACCCAGTACTTC. Translating gives CASSLATGAQETQYF.

This clonotype was detected many times. The rearrangement uses TRBV11-2 and TRBJ2-3; TRBD2 might be the D (6 bases). V was pared by 5 bases and J by 3 bases, with 15 bases between. The CDR3 is 15 amino acids. In germline, CDR1 is SGHAT, CDR2 FQNNGV. The CDR3 sequence: CASSTGVGGTDTQYF. In nucleotides, the CDR3 is TGTGCCAGCAGCACGGGCGTTGGAGGGACAGATACGCAGTATTTT.

This clonotype was counted many times. The rearrangement joins TRBV5-1 to TRBJ2-4; D may match TRBD1 or TRBD2 (5 bases each). This CDR3 is built from 14 residues. Per germline, CDR1 SGHRS and CDR2 YFSETQ. Trimming cost V 4 bases and J 2 bases, with 10 bases left between them. This chain's CDR3 is CASSPWDPKNIQYF. The CDR3 DNA sequence: TGCGCCAGCAGCCCGTGGGACCCCAAAAACATTCAGTACTTC.

The chain couples TRBV21-1 to TRBJ1-1; no DNA check was done on the table's D call, TRBD1. TRBV21-1 is marked as a pseudogene. The CDR3 is made up of 17 amino acids. The CDR3 sequence is CASWYPGTGRLNTEAFF. The CDR3 DNA sequence: TGTGCCAGTTGGTACCCCGGGACAGGGAGATTGAACACTGAAGCTTTCTTT.

This chain links TRBV7-2 with TRBJ1-1, with 7 bases fitting TRBD1. This CDR3 region has 14 residues. Per germline, CDR1 SGHTA and CDR2 FQGNSA. Trimming removed 5 bases from V and 3 bases from J; junction bases left unmatched: 6. The CDR3 sequence: CASSQNRGYTEAFF. CDR3 DNA sequence: TGTGCCAGCAGCCAAAACAGGGGCTACACTGAAGCTTTCTTT.

The V gene is TRBV7-3, the J gene TRBJ2-1; 14 bases align to TRBD2. Germline-derived CDR1 and CDR2 are SGHTA and FQGTGA. The CDR3 consists of 15 residues. The junction had 3 bases not matched to a gene; V was cut back by 2 bases and J by 9 bases. The DNA for the CDR3 is TGTGCCAGCAGCTTAGGGACTAGCGGGAGTGGTGAGCAGTTCTTC. This sequence encodes CASSLGTSGSGEQFF. Looking up the rest from reference TRBV7-3 and TRBJ2-1 gives the full variable domain: GAGVSQTPSNKVTEKGKYVELRCDPISGHTALYWYRQSLGQGPEFLIYFQGTGAADDSGLPNDRFFAVRPEGSVSTLKIQRTERGDSAVYLCASSLGTSGSGEQFFGPGTRLTVL.

This clonotype was recorded at least ten times. The rearrangement joins TRBV10-3 to TRBJ1-4; perhaps TRBD1 as D (6 bases). This CDR3 spans 13 amino acids. Germline loops: CDR1 ENHRY, CDR2 SYGVKD. Deletions cut 11 bases from V and 4 bases from J, with 14 bases between. CDR3 in amino acids: CASQRGVNEKLFF. CDR3 DNA sequence: TGTGCCTCCCAAAGGGGGGTTAATGAAAAACTGTTTTTT.

J is TRBJ2-1 and V is TRBV20-1; 7 bases align to TRBD2. V lost 1 base to trimming and J lost 0 bases; unmatched junction nucleotides: 9. Germline V lookup: CDR1 DFQATT, CDR2 SNEGSKA (reference sequence). The CDR3 loop spans 17 amino acids. CDR3 in amino acids: CSARVSSGVFSYNEQFF. The DNA of the CDR3 is TGCAGTGCTAGAGTATCCAGCGGGGTATTCTCCTACAATGAGCAGTTCTTC.

The rearrangement links TRBV12-3 or TRBV12-4 to TRBJ1-2, with TRBD1 matching over 8 bases. This CDR3 comprises 13 residues. The ends lost 4 bases at V and 14 bases at J; junction bases unmatched: 12. The CDR3 DNA is TGTGCCAGCAGTTCCCAACTCCGGGACAGGATTACCTTC. Translating gives CASSSQLRDRITF.